One T cell receptor beta chain is described in this entry. The target antigen is unknown. Treatment denoted: roughly 18 received Ad26.COV2.S at low or high dose, single or two shots; five or six received placebo; per-sample allocation not given. After the first vaccine or placebo injection, samples were drawn on day 63. These data are taken from a study of Ad26.COV2.S vaccination and SARS-CoV-2 variants. Across the study: The trial was COV1001 and the donor's arm was Ad26.COV2.S. Notes on the study in general: Placebo and vaccine recipients had non-spike TCR breadth that was similar.

V was pared by 8 bases and J by 3 bases, with 11 bases of the junction left unmatched. This CDR3 is built from 15 residues. Germline V gene lookup returns CDR1 WNHNN and CDR2 SYGVQD (reference sequence). This table comes from immunoSEQ multiplex PCR, and its TCRdb copy is limited to in-frame clones, with some not included. The repertoire holds approximately 350,000 clones, 83% seen once, with about 7.1% in the top ten. Sequenced here: peripheral blood, sampled in a trial of Ad26.COV2.S vaccine versus placebo. This chain links TRBV10-1 with TRBJ1-2, with 8 positions matching TRBD1. The receptor was derived from a person between 18 and 60 years old who received the Ad26.COV2.S COVID-19 vaccine or a placebo. CDR3 nucleotides: TGCGCCAGCGCATCAGGGGACAGGCACTACTATGGCTACACCTTC. Translation gives CASASGDRHYYGYTF.